One and the same sample provided the 26 T cell receptor beta chains below, sequenced in a study of blood T cell repertoires in COVID-19. Sequenced by immunoSEQ multiplex PCR; TCRdb stores in-frame clones only, minus some. Seen here are roughly 100,000 clones, around nine tenths observed once, and the top ten hold 1.5% to 2%. Sample: peripheral blood. The receptors here all came from a woman between 45 and 60 years old with COVID-19, enrolled during active disease.

J is TRBJ2-3 and V is TRBV5-8, with D hard to call. This CDR3 has 12 amino acids. CDR1 and CDR2 (germline): SGHTS, YDEGEE. V was shortened by 0 bases and J by 8 bases, with 7 bases between the two germline ends. CDR3 residues: CASSLGKSTQYF. Written as DNA, the CDR3 is TGTGCCAGCAGCTTGGGAAAGAGTACGCAGTATTTT.

V is TRBV30 and J is TRBJ1-6; D perhaps matches TRBD1 (6 bases). CDR3 length: 13 residues. Germline V gene lookup returns CDR1 GTSNPN and CDR2 SVGIG (reference sequence). V was shortened by 5 bases and J by 10 bases, with 15 bases between the two germline ends. The chain's CDR3 is CAWGSTGNSPLHF. As DNA, the CDR3 is TGTGCCTGGGGCTCCACAGGGAACTCACCCCTCCACTTT.

The chain joins TRBV28 to TRBJ1-5; D might be TRBD1 (6 bases). The germline V and J ends were trimmed by 2 bases and 7 bases, with 12 bases remaining between them. The germline gives CDR1 MDHEN, CDR2 SYDVKM. This CDR3 comprises 14 residues. CDR3 loop: CASSLAGAGQPQHF. The CDR3 nucleotides are TGTGCCAGCAGTTTAGCAGGGGCAGGGCAGCCCCAGCATTTT.

The chain has TRBV7-6 and TRBJ2-7; D may be TRBD2 (6 bases). The CDR3 is made up of 15 amino acids. The germline V gene encodes CDR1 SGHVS and CDR2 FNYEAQ. With 5 bases removed from V and 7 bases from J, the gap between germline ends came to 21 bases. The CDR3 coding sequence is TGTGCCAGCAGCCCACCGGGACTTACGCCTATGGAGCAGTACTTC. Translation: CASSPPGLTPMEQYF.

The chain combines TRBV21-1 with TRBJ1-1. TRBV21-1 is marked as a pseudogene. The CDR3 runs to 16 residues. CDR3 DNA sequence: TGTGCCAGCAGCAAAGGTCCGGGGGAAATGAACACTGAAGCTTTCTTT. Its translation: CASSKGPGEMNTEAFF.

The V gene is TRBV7-9, the J gene TRBJ1-1; D not certain. The V gene lost 5 bases and the J gene lost 1 base, with 8 bases spanning the gap. The CDR3 runs 13 residues. Per the germline V gene, CDR1 is SEHNR and CDR2 is FQNEAQ (reference sequence). CDR3 protein: CASSLPPNTEAFF. The CDR3, as DNA: TGTGCCAGCAGCCTACCTCCGAACACTGAAGCTTTCTTT.

V gene TRBV10-3 combines with J gene TRBJ2-3; TRBD2 aligns across 12 bases. V was pared by 4 bases and J by 4 bases, with 3 bases of the junction left unmatched. CDR3 length equals 15 residues. CDR1 and CDR2 (germline): ENHRY, SYGVKD. CDR3 sequence: CAISVGLAGPDTQYF. The CDR3, as DNA: TGTGCCATCAGTGTCGGACTAGCGGGGCCAGATACGCAGTATTTT.

The CDR3, as DNA: TGTGCCAGCAAACAGGGGCTGGGCAATCAGCCCCAGCATTTT. It encodes CASKQGLGNQPQHF. This sequence joins TRBV2 and TRBJ1-5; 7 nucleotides match TRBD1. The CDR3 sequence is 14 residues long. J gave up 2 bases and V 7 bases, and 5 bases lay outside the gene matches. Germline assignment: CDR1 SNHLY and CDR2 FYNNEI.

This rearrangement joins TRBV6-5 to TRBJ1-1; 8 positions match TRBD1. This CDR3 has 13 amino acids. CDR1 MNHEY and CDR2 SVGAGI come from the germline V gene. V was clipped by 8 bases and J by 5 bases; unmatched bases: 7. The CDR3 reads CASSGGWGTEAFF. The CDR3 DNA sequence: TGTGCCAGCTCAGGGGGCTGGGGAACTGAAGCTTTCTTT.

This clone appeared once. This chain uses TRBV27 with TRBJ1-5, with 11 bases matching TRBD1. Unmatched junction bases numbered 1, after V lost 7 bases and J lost 2 bases. CDR3 length: 14 residues. The germline gives CDR1 MNHEY, CDR2 SMNVEV (reference sequence). The CDR3 loop is CASKGQGGNQPQHF. The CDR3 region has the DNA TGTGCCAGCAAGGGACAGGGGGGCAATCAGCCCCAGCATTTT.

The V and J genes are TRBV28 and TRBJ2-3; TRBD1 matches 7 bases. CDR3 length equals 14 residues. Germline V gives CDR1 MDHEN, CDR2 SYDVKM. J was trimmed by 1 base and V by 6 bases; bases with no gene match: 4. For the CDR3, the DNA is TGTGCCAGCAGCCACGGACAGGGCACAGATACGCAGTATTTT. Translation: CASSHGQGTDTQYF.

This clone was detected a few times. The chain uses TRBV2 and TRBJ1-1, with D possibly being TRBD1 (6 bases). CDR3 length: 14 amino acids. Trimming stripped 8 bases from V and 5 bases from J, with 18 bases between. Germline loops: CDR1 SNHLY, CDR2 FYNNEI. CDR3: CASRGVQGWTEAFF. In DNA form, the CDR3 reads TGTGCCAGCCGGGGGGTCCAGGGGTGGACTGAAGCTTTCTTT.

V and J are TRBV5-1 and TRBJ1-2; 8 nucleotides align to TRBD1. The germline gives CDR1 SGHRS, CDR2 YFSETQ. The V gene end was trimmed by 4 bases and the J gene end by 6 bases; junction bases not matched to a gene: 11. This CDR3 has 15 amino acids. This chain's CDR3 is CASSRSQGAANGYTF. As DNA, the CDR3 is TGCGCCAGCAGCCGATCCCAGGGGGCGGCCAATGGCTACACCTTC.

The chain has TRBV13 and TRBJ1-2; 7 nucleotides align to TRBD1. Per germline, CDR1 PRHDT and CDR2 FYEKMQ (reference sequence). The V segment lost 0 bases and the J segment 6 bases; nucleotides outside the gene matches: 1. This CDR3 contains 13 residues. Here the CDR3 reads CASSLGRGNGYTF. For the CDR3, the DNA is TGTGCCAGCAGCTTAGGCAGGGGGAATGGCTACACCTTC.

The gene calls are TRBV5-1 and TRBJ2-7; 8 bases are a match to TRBD2. Germline V gene data show CDR1 as SGHRS and CDR2 as YFSETQ. This CDR3 region has 15 residues. Trimming removed 1 base from V and 2 bases from J; junction bases left unmatched: 5. The CDR3 protein is CASSLPTSDTYEQYF. The CDR3 DNA sequence: TGCGCCAGCAGCTTGCCGACTAGCGACACCTACGAGCAGTACTTC. The full variable domain, in which reference TRBV5-1 and TRBJ2-7 provide the parts outside the CDR3, is KAGVTQTPRYLIKTRGQQVTLSCSPISGHRSVSWYQQTPGQGLQFLFEYFSETQRNKGNFPGRFSGRQFSNSRSEMNVSTLELGDSALYLCASSLPTSDTYEQYFGPGTRLTVT.

The rearrangement joins TRBV12-3 or TRBV12-4 to TRBJ1-5; weak D call: TRBD1 (5 bases). Between the trimmed V and J ends, which lost 5 bases and 3 bases, there was a span of 8 bases. The CDR3 has 13 amino acids. CDR3: CASSPRVNQPQHF. The DNA for the CDR3 is TGTGCCAGCAGTCCCAGGGTCAATCAGCCCCAGCATTTT.

The V and J genes are TRBV6-1 and TRBJ1-2, with D unresolved. Germline CDR1 is MNHNS and CDR2 is SASEGT. The CDR3 runs 14 residues. V lost 2 bases, J lost 8 bases, and 15 bases lay in between. The CDR3 sequence is CASSELNTWQGYTF. In DNA, the CDR3 is TGTGCCAGCAGTGAACTTAACACCTGGCAAGGCTACACCTTC.

The chain recombines TRBV11-2 with TRBJ1-2, with 9 bases matching TRBD1. Germline V CDR1 and CDR2: SGHAT, FQNNGV. This CDR3 has 13 amino acids. V shed 1 base, J shed 7 bases, and the junction held 1 base outside the gene matches. The CDR3 DNA follows: TGTGCCAGCAGCTTAGCGGACAGGGGTGGCTACACCTTC. Translated, it gives CASSLADRGGYTF.

The rearrangement uses TRBV3-1 (or the pseudogene TRBV3-2) and TRBJ1-2; a possible D gene is TRBD1 (5 bases). This CDR3 has 16 residues. CDR1 and CDR2 (germline): LGHDT, YNNKEL (reference sequence). The germline V and J ends were trimmed by 0 bases and 4 bases, with 15 bases remaining between them. DNA of the CDR3: TGTGCCAGCAGCCAAGATCCCAGGGTGGCTGGCTATGGCTACACCTTC. Its protein is CASSQDPRVAGYGYTF.

The genes are TRBV19 and TRBJ1-4, with D possibly matching TRBD1 (5 bases). This CDR3 is 15 amino acids long. The germline gives CDR1 LNHDA, CDR2 SQIVND (reference sequence). Trimming removed 3 bases at V and 4 bases at J, with 12 bases between. CDR3 in DNA: TGTGCCAGTAGTATTTGGATCAGGGATAATGAAAAACTGTTTTTT. Translated, it gives CASSIWIRDNEKLFF.

The chain joins TRBV24-1 to TRBJ2-1; D is perhaps TRBD1 (6 bases). CDR1 is KGHDR and CDR2 is SFDVKD in the germline V gene. The CDR3 is made up of 12 amino acids. Trimming cost V 9 bases and J 7 bases, with 12 bases left between them. CDR3 nucleotides: TGTGCCACCTCCCCAAGGGGGAATGAGCAGTTCTTC. It translates to CATSPRGNEQFF.

V gene TRBV9 combines with J gene TRBJ2-3; 8 positions agree with TRBD2. Germline V gives CDR1 SGDLS, CDR2 YYNGEE. CDR3 length equals 14 residues. J gave up 6 bases and V 4 bases, and 7 bases lay outside the gene matches. The CDR3 coding sequence is TGTGCCAGCAGCTCCAAGGGACTAGGGGATACGCAGTATTTT. Translation: CASSSKGLGDTQYF.

V gene TRBV27 combines with J gene TRBJ1-5, with 8 bases fitting TRBD1. V gave up 0 bases and J gave up 1 base; unmatched junction bases: 2. The germline V gene has CDR1 MNHEY and CDR2 SMNVEV (reference sequence). This CDR3 has 16 amino acids. The CDR3 bases are TGTGCCAGCAGTTTATCTTACAGGGGGAGCAATCAGCCCCAGCATTTT. It encodes CASSLSYRGSNQPQHF.

V usage is TRBV7-2 and J usage is TRBJ2-3; D may be TRBD1 (5 bases). This CDR3 comprises 15 residues. The V and J ends lost 1 base and 2 bases respectively, with 10 bases between them. Germline V gene lookup returns CDR1 SGHTA and CDR2 FQGNSA. CDR3 region: CASSLGGSTTDTQYF. The CDR3 DNA sequence: TGTGCCAGCAGCTTAGGGGGCTCTACCACAGATACGCAGTATTTT.

This chain connects TRBV7-2 to TRBJ1-1; 9 bases agree with TRBD1. Trimming took 5 bases from V and 3 from J; bases not matched to a gene: 4. This CDR3 spans 14 amino acids. Germline CDR1 and CDR2: SGHTA and FQGNSA. CDR3 DNA: TGTGCCAGCAGCCTCGGACAGGGGTACACTGAAGCTTTCTTT. This translates into CASSLGQGYTEAFF.

J is TRBJ1-5 and V is TRBV6-2 or TRBV6-3; D might be TRBD1 (6 bases). V was cut by 4 bases and J by 2 bases, with 12 bases left in between. Germline loops: CDR1 MNHEY, CDR2 SVGEGT. CDR3 length: 15 amino acids. The CDR3 nucleotides read TGTGCCAGCAGTTTCGGGGGGGCAGGCAATCAGCCCCAGCATTTT. Its protein is CASSFGGAGNQPQHF.